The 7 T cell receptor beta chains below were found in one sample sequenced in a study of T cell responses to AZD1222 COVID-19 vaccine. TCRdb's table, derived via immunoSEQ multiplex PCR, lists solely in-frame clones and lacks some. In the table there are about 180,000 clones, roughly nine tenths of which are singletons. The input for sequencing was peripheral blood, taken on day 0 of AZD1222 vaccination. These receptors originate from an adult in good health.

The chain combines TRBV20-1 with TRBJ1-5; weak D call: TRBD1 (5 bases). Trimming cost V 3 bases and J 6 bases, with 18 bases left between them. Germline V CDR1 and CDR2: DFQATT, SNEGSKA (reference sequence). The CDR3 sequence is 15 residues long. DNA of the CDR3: TGCAGTGCTAGTAATTGGGGGGAGGCGGCTCAGCCCCAGCATTTT. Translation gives CSASNWGEAAQPQHF.

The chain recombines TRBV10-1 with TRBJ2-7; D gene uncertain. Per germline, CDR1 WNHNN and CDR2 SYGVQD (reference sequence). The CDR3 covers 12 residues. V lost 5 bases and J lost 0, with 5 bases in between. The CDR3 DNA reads TGCGCCAGCAGTCCGGACTCCTACGAGCAGTACTTC. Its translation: CASSPDSYEQYF.

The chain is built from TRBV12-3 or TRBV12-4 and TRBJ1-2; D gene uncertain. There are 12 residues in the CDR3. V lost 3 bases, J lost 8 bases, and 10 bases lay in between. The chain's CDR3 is CASSLYRGGYTF. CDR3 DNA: TGTGCCAGCAGTTTGTACCGGGGAGGCTACACCTTC.

CDR3 residues: CASSLVSGSYNEQFF. The CDR3 nucleotides read TGTGCCAGCAGCCTCGTTAGCGGGAGCTACAATGAGCAGTTCTTC. V usage is TRBV7-9 and J usage is TRBJ2-1; the match to TRBD2 covers 9 bases. This CDR3 has 15 residues. Germline V gives CDR1 SEHNR, CDR2 FQNEAQ (reference sequence). Germline trimming cut 5 bases from V and 3 bases from J; bases unmatched to any gene: 5. Full variable domain (rest looked up from reference TRBV7-9 and TRBJ2-1): DTGVSQNPRHKITKRGQNVTFRCDPISEHNRLYWYRQTLGQGPEFLTYFQNEAQLEKSRLLSDRFSAERPKGSFSTLEIQRTEQGDSAMYLCASSLVSGSYNEQFFGPGTRLTVL.

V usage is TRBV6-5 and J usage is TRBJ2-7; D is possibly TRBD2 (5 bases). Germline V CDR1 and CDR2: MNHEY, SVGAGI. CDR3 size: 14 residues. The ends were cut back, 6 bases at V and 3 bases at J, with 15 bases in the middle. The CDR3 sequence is CASRRADPYYEQYF. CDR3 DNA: TGTGCCAGCAGGAGGGCAGACCCTTACTACGAGCAGTACTTC.

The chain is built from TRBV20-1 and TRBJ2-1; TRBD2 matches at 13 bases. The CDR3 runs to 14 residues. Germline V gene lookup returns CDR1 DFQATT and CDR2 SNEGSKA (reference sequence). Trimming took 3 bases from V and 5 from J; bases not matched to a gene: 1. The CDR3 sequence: CSASGTSGNNEQFF. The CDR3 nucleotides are TGCAGTGCTAGTGGGACTAGCGGGAACAATGAGCAGTTCTTC.

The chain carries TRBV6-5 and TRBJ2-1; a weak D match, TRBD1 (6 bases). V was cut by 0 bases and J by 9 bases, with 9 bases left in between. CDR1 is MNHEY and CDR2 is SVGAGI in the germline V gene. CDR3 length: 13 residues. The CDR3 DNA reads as TGTGCCAGCAGTTACTCCCCCAGGGGTGAGCAGTTCTTC. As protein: CASSYSPRGEQFF.